This T cell receptor beta chain emerged from a study of metastatic and nonmetastatic thyroid tumors. Patients underwent thyroid surgery, and none had received any treatment before it. The CDR3 length is 16 residues. J lost 3 bases, V lost 5 bases, and 12 bases had no gene match. Germline-derived CDR1 and CDR2 are SGHRS and YFSETQ. MiXCR reprocessed the PCR reads for TCRdb. The sample has some 30,000 clones; about 18% are singletons. This clone was seen at least ten times. Sequenced input: blood. This receptor was taken from a female donor with papillary thyroid cancer or a benign thyroid nodule (not recorded which). Some clones in this sample may be carry-over from other donors' samples. The chain recombines TRBV5-1 with TRBJ2-3; 7 bases are a match to TRBD2. The CDR3, as DNA: TGCGCCAGCAGTCTCGCGGGAGTAAGCCGAACAGATACGCAGTATTTT. Translated, it gives CASSLAGVSRTDTQYF.